The rows below give T cell receptor beta chains drawn from one sample of a study of graft-versus-host responses after intestinal transplantation. These receptors are not linked to any known antigen. Using immunoSEQ multiplex PCR, the repertoire was profiled, and TCRdb retains in-frame clones only, with some absent. In the table there are roughly 100,000 clones, 85% to 95% of which are singletons. The sample consisted of unstimulated CD8+ T cells sorted from spleen or lymph node cells, taken before transplant. All receptors derive from a human donor who was the organ donor for an intestinal transplant. Each CDR3 is given with its conserved first and last residue. A D gene is named only where the DNA matches it firmly. Not every row has a clone size; where given, it reads once, few, many or a size class.

>.|TRBJ1-1|.|TRBV11-3
CASSLGAGTEAFF
TGTGCCAGCAGCTTAGGGGCAGGGACTGAAGCTTTCTTT
>.|TRBJ2-5|TRBD2|TRBV9
CASNPGGGETQYF
TGTGCCAGCAACCCCGGGGGGGGAGAGACCCAGTACTTC
>.|TRBJ1-3|TRBD1|TRBV10-2
CASSESGTGGRNTIYF
TGCGCCAGCAGTGAGTCGGGAACAGGGGGTAGAAACACCATATATTTT
>once|TRBJ1-6|.|TRBV27
CASSLGGVGSSYNSPLHF
TGTGCCAGCAGTTTAGGTGGCGTGGGGAGCTCCTATAATTCACCCCTCCACTTT
>.|TRBJ2-7|.|TRBV9
CASSVAQGYEQYF
TGTGCCAGCAGCGTAGCACAGGGATACGAGCAGTACTTC
>once|TRBJ2-1|.|TRBV5-6
CASSLDRGTPPYNEQFF
TGTGCCAGCAGCTTGGATCGCGGGACCCCCCCCTACAATGAGCAGTTCTTC
>once|TRBJ1-2|.|TRBV5-6
CASSWEDSLGYTF
TGTGCCAGCAGCTGGGAGGACTCCCTTGGCTACACCTTC
>.|TRBJ1-3|TRBD1|TRBV28
CASSLKLRTGPGNTIYF
TGTGCCAGCAGTTTAAAACTTAGGACAGGGCCTGGAAACACCATATATTTT
>.|TRBJ2-7|TRBD2|TRBV5-1
CASSLAPGGNTYEQYF
TGCGCCAGCAGCTTGGCCCCGGGGGGGAACACCTACGAGCAGTACTTC
>once|TRBJ2-2|TRBD2|TRBV19
CASSINFLVPVRGGGELFF
TGTGCCAGTAGTATCAACTTTTTGGTTCCGGTACGGGGGGGCGGGGAGCTGTTTTTT
>.|TRBJ1-1|.|TRBV7-6
CASSLGGGLNTEAFF
TGTGCCAGCAGCTTAGGCGGGGGTCTGAACACTGAAGCTTTCTTT
>.|TRBJ2-2|.|TRBV13
CASSQNYGGELFF
TGTGCCAGCAGCCAAAACTACGGCGGGGAGCTGTTTTTT
>.|TRBJ1-5|.|TRBV25-1
CASSESGLSNQPQHF
TGTGCCAGCAGTGAATCTGGGCTGTCCAATCAGCCCCAGCATTTT
>.|TRBJ2-7|TRBD1|TRBV6-1
CASMSWDRSYEQYF
TGTGCCAGCATGAGCTGGGACAGATCCTACGAGCAGTACTTC
>.|TRBJ2-7|.|TRBV27
CASSLSNSRDEQYF
TGTGCCAGCAGTTTAAGTAATAGCCGGGACGAGCAGTACTTC
>.|TRBJ1-2|.|TRBV14
CASSQVLPDRTDPYGYTF
TGTGCCAGCAGCCAAGTACTGCCCGATAGGACAGATCCCTATGGCTACACCTTC
>once|TRBJ2-2|.|TRBV6-5
CASSYSETGELFF
TGTGCCAGCAGTTACTCGGAGACCGGGGAGCTGTTTTTT
>.|TRBJ2-7|.|TRBV6-1
CASSEYRNYEQYF
TGTGCCAGCAGTGAATACAGAAACTACGAGCAGTACTTC
>.|TRBJ1-1|TRBD1|TRBV5-6
CASSNTGTESMNTEAFF
TGTGCCAGCAGTAATACCGGGACAGAGAGCATGAACACTGAAGCTTTCTTT
>.|TRBJ1-1|TRBD1|TRBV2
CASSPGTGNTEAFF
TGTGCCAGCAGTCCCGGGACAGGGAACACTGAAGCTTTCTTT
>.|TRBJ1-1|TRBD1|TRBV19
CASEGQLNTEAFF
TGTGCCAGTGAGGGACAGCTGAACACTGAAGCTTTCTTT
>.|TRBJ2-5|TRBD2|TRBV5-6
CASSWDSGGGSHQETQYF
TGTGCCAGCAGCTGGGACTCTGGAGGCGGGAGCCACCAAGAGACCCAGTACTTC
>.|TRBJ2-7|.|TRBV10-3
CAISEEEGGNRVAEQYF
TGTGCCATCAGTGAAGAGGAAGGGGGTAACAGGGTCGCCGAGCAGTACTTC
>.|TRBJ2-5|TRBD2|TRBV12-5
CASGHRRMSRGGMGQETQYF
TGTGCTAGTGGTCACCGTCGCATGTCTCGGGGGGGGATGGGCCAAGAGACCCAGTACTTC
>once|TRBJ2-2|.|TRBV7-9
CASSAIQRINTGELFF
TGTGCCAGCAGCGCCATCCAGCGGATAAACACCGGGGAGCTGTTTTTT
>.|TRBJ1-1|.|TRBV5-1
CASSPTTGTRGTEAFF
TGCGCCAGCAGCCCGACTACAGGGACTAGGGGCACTGAAGCTTTCTTT
>.|TRBJ2-5|TRBD1|TRBV11-2
CASSLPGGLETQYF
TGTGCCAGCAGCTTACCAGGGGGCTTGGAGACCCAGTACTTC
>.|TRBJ2-3|TRBD2|TRBV5-1
CASSLSGGSWADTQYF
TGCGCCAGCAGCTTGTCGGGCGGGAGTTGGGCAGATACGCAGTATTTT
>.|TRBJ2-7|.|TRBV25-1
CASSESSHLGSRSEQYF
TGTGCCAGCAGTGAATCCTCCCACCTCGGGTCTAGAAGCGAGCAGTACTTC
>.|TRBJ1-1|.|TRBV20-1
CSAADKAFF
TGCAGTGCCGCGGATAAAGCTTTCTTT
>.|TRBJ2-1|TRBD2|TRBV9
CASSEGLAYNEQFF
TGTGCCAGCAGCGAAGGACTAGCCTACAATGAGCAGTTCTTC